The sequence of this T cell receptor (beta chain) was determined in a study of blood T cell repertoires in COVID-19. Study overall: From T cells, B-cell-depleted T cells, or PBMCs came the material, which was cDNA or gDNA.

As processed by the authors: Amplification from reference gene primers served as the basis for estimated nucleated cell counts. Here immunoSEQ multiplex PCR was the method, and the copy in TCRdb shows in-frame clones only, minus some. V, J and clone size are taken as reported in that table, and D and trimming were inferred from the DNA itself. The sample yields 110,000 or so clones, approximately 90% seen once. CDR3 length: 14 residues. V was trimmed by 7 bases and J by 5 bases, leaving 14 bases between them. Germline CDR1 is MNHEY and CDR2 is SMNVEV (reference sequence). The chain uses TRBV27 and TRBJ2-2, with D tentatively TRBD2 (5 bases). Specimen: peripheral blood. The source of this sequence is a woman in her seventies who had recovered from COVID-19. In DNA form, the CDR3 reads TGTGCCAGCAACACTAGGCTAAAAACCGGGGAGCTGTTTTTT. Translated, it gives CASNTRLKTGELFF.